The present T cell receptor (beta chain) was sequenced within a study of cytomegalovirus exposure and HLA in healthy donors (dated by TCRdb to about 2017). General notes on the study: In an earlier analysis of approximately 640 of the donors, 276 Gb of sequence data and 100 million or so unique TCR beta sequences from 150 million to 200 million T cells were reported. An early release that covered around 590 HLA-typed donors contained around 330 gigabases of sequencing data and 70 million to 100 million unique TCR sequences. Among the roughly 390 genotyped donors, approximately 76% belonged to the genetic ancestry cluster associated with self-reported Caucasian donors. The study was designed to test whether signatures of past pathogen exposure could be identified by cataloging public T cell receptors. The study used immunosequencing to profile the T cell repertoires of under 700 subjects and linked those repertoires to cytomegalovirus serostatus. In addition to the first cohort of 650 to 750 subjects, a separate validation cohort of 130 or so different subjects was used. To predict cytomegalovirus infection status, the study brought together high-throughput TCR immunosequencing, statistical association of individual TCRs with disease status, and machine learning. In a later analysis, previously published TCR beta repertoires from about 670 donors were re-analyzed and high-resolution HLA genotyping was added so that TCR occurrence patterns could be studied. Rather than drawing on any new phenotypic data, the later analysis identified candidate immune exposures from TCR beta sequences and the way those sequences occurred across donors. In an earlier analysis of 550 to 700 of the donors, high-throughput TCR beta sequencing was used to judge whether each TCR beta V gene segment behaved as functional or pseudogenic. Donor age, sex, ethnicity and CMV serostatus were compiled together with the repertoire data. A later genetic analysis took genome-wide SNP genotypes for about 55% of the roughly 670 donors and used that subset as a discovery cohort. Every discovery cohort repertoire had been produced on one sequencing platform. HLA typing covered class I and class II loci at four-digit resolution. Typing coverage varied by locus: 629-630 donors for A, B, C, DRB1 and DQB1; under 550 for DQA1; nearly 610 for DPA1; roughly 470 for DPB1. Because of strong linkage in the cohort, a handful of DR-DQ haplotypes were treated as single units for association and clustering. Among about 410 genotyped donors of the cohort, an average of approximately 240,000 unique TCR beta nucleotide sequences was sequenced per donor, of which approximately 19% were non-productive. Study-wide conclusions, independent of this receptor: Because HLA typing was missing for some donors at each locus, association tests included only the typed subset. Because the 87-base-pair reads could not distinguish some IMGT-functional V segments, including TRBV6-2 and TRBV6-3, those segments were excluded. The study listed 150 to 200 TCR beta chains as associated with cytomegalovirus. The only immune exposure information available for the cohort was CMV serostatus. The classifier was reported to diagnose cytomegalovirus status with high specificity and sensitivity in both the original cohort and the validation cohort. Over 15 rarely observed V segments, including chromosome 9 orphons, were excluded from the earlier analysis of approximately 500 of the donors because counts were too low. A further reported finding was that TCR beta sequences accurately predicted the HLA-A and HLA-B alleles for most subjects in the first cohort. Compared with the 666-donor mean, donors in an Asian-associated ancestry cluster had fewer N-insertions in productive TCRs, according to a later genetic analysis. When HLA alleles, especially DR and DQ, strongly co-occurred, attributing TCR associations to individual alleles was difficult. In vitro tests confirmed that a few of the cytomegalovirus-associated TCR beta chains recognize cytomegalovirus antigens. Roughly uniform sequencing depth across donors was assumed in presence/absence analyses, although this assumption may not hold. Correlated functional status among segregating V segments might reflect linkage disequilibrium, but an unknown experimental factor could not be ruled out. Only TCR beta chains were sequenced in this cohort, and the absence of alpha or paired-chain data limited detectable features. An earlier analysis of around 500 of the donors showed that most TCR beta V segments appeared in productive rearrangements either about 87% or about 30% of the time, which broadly matched IMGT annotations. In a later analysis, most CMV-associated TCR beta chains were found to appear HLA-restricted, with HLA associations seemingly driven largely by CMV exposure. In a later analysis, the rate of TCR association differed among HLA loci, with DRB1 alleles having the most associated TCRs and HLA-C alleles having the fewest. In a later analysis, around 17,000 TCR beta sequences were associated with specific HLA alleles at a false discovery rate of 0.05. The sequencing pipeline was judged likely to have produced a cluster of highly shared sequence variants as a technical artifact. In a later analysis, several top co-occurrence clusters were reported to appear linked to parvovirus B19, influenza, CMV and Epstein-Barr virus. Compared with equally common non-associated chains, HLA-associated TCR beta chains in a later analysis were more clonally expanded and had lower generation probabilities. In a later genetic analysis, a missense DCLRE1C variant was associated with V-gene and J-gene trimming of TCR beta chains, and the association was replicated in an independent cohort. Most TCR sequences were seen in very few donors, while some public TCRs were found in many individuals. It was suggested by the authors that the approach could potentially be generalized to other disease states and immunological phenotypes.

As concerns this clone: Its specific antigen is unknown. Nothing much larger sits one base from this clone, and base qualities are not available.

The cohort was made up of 500 to 850 healthy bone marrow donors. Cohort members were all nominally healthy when sampled, although unrecorded immune exposures were likely present. The donor was CMV seronegative and belonged to the group of 352 seronegative cohort members. A peripheral blood sample was collected from each donor, and TCR beta sequencing was performed on peripheral blood mononuclear cells. Genomic DNA extraction from the blood cell samples was performed with the Qiagen DNeasy Blood Extraction Kit. The library came from the immunoSEQ multiplex PCR assay. The multiplex PCR relied on a mix of 60 forward primers for TCR Vbeta segments and 13 reverse primers for TCR Jbeta segments. The CDR3 region of rearranged TCR beta genes was amplified from genomic DNA with a multiplex PCR assay. On the Illumina HiSeq System, the amplified TCR beta libraries were sequenced as 87-base-pair reads. As for how the authors treated the data: A later analysis counted tens of millions of unique TCR beta chains across the 666 repertoires, and some 11 million of these chains were shared by at least two donors. Raw reads were error-corrected and collapsed into unique sequences by a nearest-neighbor algorithm in which closely related sequences were merged to remove PCR and sequencing errors. Alignment of CDR3 sequences to IMGT reference sequences was used to assign V, D and J gene segments. For a sequence to be retained, a match of at least six nucleotides was required to both a V gene segment and a J gene segment. Rearrangements were classified as productive when the CDR3 lacked stop codons and remained in frame with V and J, and all other rearrangements were classified as non-productive. CDR3 was defined according to IMGT convention as the region running from the second conserved V-encoded cysteine to the conserved J-encoded phenylalanine. The earlier analysis of 500 to 600 of the donors excluded sequences that lacked an unambiguous match to a single V gene segment. In an earlier analysis of almost 600 of the donors, a V segment was called functional when productive rearrangements were above 56.7%, and segregating when the standard deviation between donors exceeded 5%. A statistical classification framework was built for diagnosing cytomegalovirus status from the catalog of TCR beta chain sequences. A later analysis assigned V and J genes by comparing TCR nucleotide sequences with IMGT/GENE-DB human TR gene sequences. A later analysis assigned CDR3 sequences and most-parsimonious VDJ recombination scenarios with the TCRdist pipeline. A later analysis defined each TCR beta chain by its CDR3 amino acid sequence plus V-gene family, and excluded reads lacking a unique V-gene family. To address suspected cross-contamination and a sequencing artifact, a later analysis removed 450 to 700 highly shared, low-generation-probability nucleotide sequences. In a later analysis, a clonal expansion index was calculated for each public chain from normalized within-repertoire ranks of inferred template counts. In a later analysis, generation probabilities were computed with a VDJ recombination model fitted to out-of-frame rearrangements, and the resulting probabilities were checked against IGoR. Hypergeometric tests were used in a later analysis to score TCR-TCR, TCR-HLA and TCR-CMV co-occurrence, with a repertoire-size bias correction applied to the TCR pairs. To estimate false discovery rates, a later analysis permuted the HLA or CMV assignments 20 times. In a later analysis, co-occurring TCRs were grouped using DBSCAN, and TCRdist sequence similarity was added for clustering within HLA-allele-positive subsets. For co-occurrence clustering, repertoires with fewer than 30,000 or more than 120,000 public chains were excluded, along with roughly 5 repertoires with anomalous nucleotide sharing. TCRdb holds this immuneACCESS table with in-frame rearrangements only. Some clones are missing; in checked studies, unresolved V genes explain under half, and the rest has no known cause. V and J calls and clone size are given by that table; D and trimming were obtained from the DNA. In this sample the table shows more than 80,000 clones, under 80% of which occur a single time. Together, the top ten hold around 3.9% of the sample.

V was cut back by 4 bases and J by 0 bases, leaving a gap of 8 bases between them. Per the germline V gene, MNHEY is the CDR1 and SVGAGI is the CDR2. The cysteine opens and the phenylalanine closes a CDR3 of 14 amino acids. This entry keeps only the CDR3 DNA: 42 bases, framed from base 1. Sample: PBMCs. The V and J genes are TRBV6-5 and TRBJ2-3, with a tentative D gene TRBD1 over 5 matching bases. This clonotype was obtained from a man in his sixties in good health and CMV-seronegative. DNA sequence: TGTGCCAGCAGTTGGGGCACCAGCACAGATACGCAGTATTTT. It encodes CASSWGTSTDTQYF.